This entry describes one T cell receptor beta chain. The data belong to a study of T cells in Graves' hyperthyroidism and ophthalmopathy. Amplification of TCR beta CDR3 regions was performed using RNA transcripts as template. The HTBI set primed first-round TCR CDR3 RT-PCR. MiXCR, run by TCRdb on the multiplex PCR reads, gives a single entry per CDR3 protein. The table includes around 600,000 distinct CDR3 sequences, 12% to 15% detected once. Isolation of PBMCs was performed on 9.5 to 10 ml fresh peripheral blood. The V gene's germline CDR1 is SQVTM and CDR2 ANQGSEA. The CDR3 spans 12 residues. Sequenced sample: blood. The chain combines TRBV29-1 with TRBJ1-2, with 7 bases matching TRBD1. The source of this sequence is a woman between 18 and 29 years old with Graves' ophthalmopathy. The CDR3 spells CRPSDREVGYTF. The CDR3, as DNA: TGCAGACCGTCCGACAGGGAAGTTGGCTACACCTTC. The variable domain in full, with the rest retrieved from reference TRBV29-1 and TRBJ1-2, is SAVISQKPSRDICQRGTSLTIQCQVDSQVTMMFWYRQQPGQSLTLIATANQGSEATYESGFVIDKFPISRPNLTFSTLTVSNMSPEDSSIYLCRPSDREVGYTFGSGTRLTVV.